This T cell receptor beta chain was sequenced during a study of shared clonotypes between healthy human individuals. Study-wide findings and caveats: Expectations were that clonotype sharing among donors would be affected by sequencing depth.

Note on this clone: The target antigen is unknown.

Authors' data handling: For the immunoSEQ data, sequences were junction-only without quality scores, so filtering differed. Sequencing was performed with immunoSEQ multiplex PCR; in TCRdb, only in-frame clones are kept and a portion is missing. The V and J calls and clone size are taken from that table; D and trimming were inferred from the DNA. The sample includes about 2.2 million clones, around 93% of them seen just once. Cells designated naive CD8 were CD45RO-negative and were positively selected for CCR7, with terminally differentiated effector memory CD45RA+ cells excluded. The CDR3 contains 17 residues. Trimming stripped 4 bases from V and 1 base from J, with 18 bases between. Germline V lookup: CDR1 LGHNA, CDR2 YSLEER.

The material sequenced was naive CD8+ T cells from PBMCs. The chain links TRBV4-3 to TRBJ2-3; tentative D call: TRBD2 (6 bases). The receptor was isolated from a man between 18 and 29 years old in good health. Some clones in this sample may be carry-over from other donors' samples. CDR3 sequence: CASSPLLGGEGTDTQYF. The CDR3 DNA sequence: TGCGCCAGCAGCCCCCTCCTCGGGGGAGAAGGCACAGATACGCAGTATTTT.